The clone carrying this T cell receptor (beta chain) was observed a handful of times. The length of the CDR3 is 11 residues. Germline lookup yields CDR1 MNHEY and CDR2 SMNVEV (reference sequence). V lost 8 bases to trimming and J lost 4 bases, with 9 bases between them. Clones were sequenced by immunoSEQ multiplex PCR, and TCRdb holds only the in-frame ones, with some missing. The sample shows some 71,000 clones, about nine tenths of them seen only once. This sample stems from a study of control samples from healthy donors and cancer patients. This TCR came from a man aged 55 to 70 with colorectal cancer. V usage is TRBV27 and J usage is TRBJ2-7; D uncertain. Input material: PBMCs. The CDR3 DNA sequence: TGTGCCAGCGGCACAATTTACGAGCAGTACTTC. Its protein product is CASGTIYEQYF.